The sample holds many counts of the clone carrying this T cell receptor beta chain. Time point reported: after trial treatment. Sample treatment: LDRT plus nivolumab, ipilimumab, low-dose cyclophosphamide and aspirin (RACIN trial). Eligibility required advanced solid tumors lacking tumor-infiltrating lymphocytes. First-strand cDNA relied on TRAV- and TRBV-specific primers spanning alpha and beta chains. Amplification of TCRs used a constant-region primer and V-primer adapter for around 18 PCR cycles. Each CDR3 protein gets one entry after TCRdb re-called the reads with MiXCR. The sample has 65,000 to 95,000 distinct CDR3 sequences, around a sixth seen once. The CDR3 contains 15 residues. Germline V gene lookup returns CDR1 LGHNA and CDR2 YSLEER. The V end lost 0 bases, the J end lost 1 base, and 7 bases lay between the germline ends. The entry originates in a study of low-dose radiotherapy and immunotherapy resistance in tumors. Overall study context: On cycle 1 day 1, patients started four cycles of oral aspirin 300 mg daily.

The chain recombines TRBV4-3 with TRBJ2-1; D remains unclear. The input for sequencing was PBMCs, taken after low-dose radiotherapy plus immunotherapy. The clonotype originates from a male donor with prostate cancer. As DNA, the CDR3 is TGCGCCAGCAGCCAAGATCGGCCTTCCTACAATGAGCAGTTCTTC. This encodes CASSQDRPSYNEQFF.